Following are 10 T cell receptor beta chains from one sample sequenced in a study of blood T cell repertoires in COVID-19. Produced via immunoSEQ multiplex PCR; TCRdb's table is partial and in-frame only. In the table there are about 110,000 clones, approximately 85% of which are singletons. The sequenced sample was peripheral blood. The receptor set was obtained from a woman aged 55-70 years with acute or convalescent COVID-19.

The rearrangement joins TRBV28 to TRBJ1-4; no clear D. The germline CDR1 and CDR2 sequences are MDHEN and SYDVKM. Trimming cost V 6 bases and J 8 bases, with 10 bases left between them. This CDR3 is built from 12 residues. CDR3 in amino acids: CASRAVLEKLFF. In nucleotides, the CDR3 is TGTGCCAGCAGAGCGGTGTTAGAAAAACTGTTTTTT.

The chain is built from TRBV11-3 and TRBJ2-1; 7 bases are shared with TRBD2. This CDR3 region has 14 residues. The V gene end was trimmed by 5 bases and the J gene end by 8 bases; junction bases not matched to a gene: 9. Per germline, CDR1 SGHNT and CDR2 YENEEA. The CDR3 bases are TGTGCCAGCAGCCTCACGGGGGGTTTGGATGAGCAGTTCTTC. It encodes CASSLTGGLDEQFF.

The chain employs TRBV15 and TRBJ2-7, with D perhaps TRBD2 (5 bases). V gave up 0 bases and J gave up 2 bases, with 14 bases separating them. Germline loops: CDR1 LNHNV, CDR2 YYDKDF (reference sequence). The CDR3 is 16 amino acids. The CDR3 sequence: CATSRDLWGATYEQYF. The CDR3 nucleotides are TGTGCCACCAGCAGAGATTTGTGGGGAGCGACCTACGAGCAGTACTTC.

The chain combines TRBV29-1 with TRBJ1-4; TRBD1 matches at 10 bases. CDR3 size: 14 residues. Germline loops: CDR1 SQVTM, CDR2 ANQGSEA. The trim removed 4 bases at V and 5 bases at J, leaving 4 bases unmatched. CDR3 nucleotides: TGCAGCGTTGCCGGACAGGGGGTGAATGAAAAACTGTTTTTT. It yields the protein CSVAGQGVNEKLFF.

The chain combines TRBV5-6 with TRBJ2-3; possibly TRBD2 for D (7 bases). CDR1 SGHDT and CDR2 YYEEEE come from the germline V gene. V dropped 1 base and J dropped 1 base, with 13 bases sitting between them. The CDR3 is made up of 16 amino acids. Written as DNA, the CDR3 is TGTGCCAGCAGCTTGCTCGGGGGGCCGGGCACAGATACGCAGTATTTT. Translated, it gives CASSLLGGPGTDTQYF. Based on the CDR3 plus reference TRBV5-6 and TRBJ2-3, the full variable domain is DAGVTQSPTHLIKTRGQQVTLRCSPKSGHDTVSWYQQALGQGPQFIFQYYEEEERQRGNFPDRFSGHQFPNYSSELNVNALLLGDSALYLCASSLLGGPGTDTQYFGPGTRLTVL.

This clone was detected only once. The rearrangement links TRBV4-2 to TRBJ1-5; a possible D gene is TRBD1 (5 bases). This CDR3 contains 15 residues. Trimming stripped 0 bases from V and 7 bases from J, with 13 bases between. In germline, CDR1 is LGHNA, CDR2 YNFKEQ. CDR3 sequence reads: CASSQDIGRGQPQHF. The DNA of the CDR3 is TGTGCCAGCAGCCAAGATATTGGGAGGGGACAGCCCCAGCATTTT.

CDR3 in amino acids: CASSQAGRGNTIYF. The DNA of the CDR3 is TGTGCCAGCAGCCAAGCTGGGAGGGGAAACACCATATATTTT. This chain links TRBV4-2 with TRBJ1-3; D ambiguous. The CDR3 contains 14 residues. Trimming removed 1 base from V and 4 bases from J, with 8 bases in between. CDR1 and CDR2 (germline): LGHNA, YNFKEQ.

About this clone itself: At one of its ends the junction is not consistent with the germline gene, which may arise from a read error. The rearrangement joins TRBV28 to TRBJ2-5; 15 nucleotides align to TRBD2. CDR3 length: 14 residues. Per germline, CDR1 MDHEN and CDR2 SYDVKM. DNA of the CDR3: TGTGCCAGCAGTCCACCGGGACTAGCGGGGGGCGAAGACTTC. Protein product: CASSPPGLAGGEDF.

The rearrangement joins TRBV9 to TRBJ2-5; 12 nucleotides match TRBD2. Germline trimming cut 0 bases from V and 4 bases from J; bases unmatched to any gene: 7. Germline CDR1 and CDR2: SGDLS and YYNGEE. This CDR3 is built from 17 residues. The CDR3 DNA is TGTGCCAGCAGCGTAGGGCCTAGCGGGGGGGTTGGAGAGACCCAGTACTTC. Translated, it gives CASSVGPSGGVGETQYF.

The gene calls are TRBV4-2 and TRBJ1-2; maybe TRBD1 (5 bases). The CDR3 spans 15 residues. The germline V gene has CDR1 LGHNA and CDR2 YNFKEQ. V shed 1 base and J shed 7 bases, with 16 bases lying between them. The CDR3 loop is CASSQARAGRIGYTF. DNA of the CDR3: TGTGCCAGCAGCCAAGCTCGGGCAGGGAGGATTGGCTACACCTTC.